This entry concerns a single T cell receptor (beta chain). Its antigen remains unidentified. With 5 bases removed from V and 0 bases from J, the gap between germline ends came to 2 bases. This CDR3 has 12 amino acids. Via MiXCR, TCRdb re-called the 5' RACE reads, giving one row per CDR3 protein. Counted here are around 450,000 distinct CDR3 sequences, 20% to 25% occurring once; the ten biggest clones make up around 8.7%. This entry is derived from a study of T-cell memory formation after mild COVID-19. Study-wide context: The two donors had largely donor-specific TCR clusters. Study conclusions and caveats: Those CD4+ clones that contracted were mainly in CM and EM (CD8+ ones in EMRA). Clones that contracted from day 15 to 85 were balanced CD4/CD8, while later expanders leaned CD4+.

The chain is built from TRBV12-3 or TRBV12-4 and TRBJ1-3; D remains unclear. The TCR was taken from an adult woman who had mild COVID-19 (a few samples of this study predate the infection). Cell type and time point are not known. The source material was PBMCs or a T cell subset sorted from them (not recorded which). The CDR3 nucleotides read TGTGCCAGCAGTATCTCTGGAAACACCATATATTTT. Its translation is CASSISGNTIYF.